The 8 T cell receptor beta chains presented below share a single source sample, sequenced in a study of Ad26.COV2.S vaccination and SARS-CoV-2 variants. Only in-frame clones appear in the TCRdb table, and some are missing; sequencing was by immunoSEQ multiplex PCR. Among 240,000 or so clones listed, approximately 90% were seen once. Regarding treatment: 19 received Ad26.COV2.S at low or high dose, single or two shots; about 5 received placebo; per-sample allocation not given. Following the first vaccine or placebo injection, samples were taken on day 63. Sample: peripheral blood, taken in a trial of Ad26.COV2.S vaccine versus placebo. The receptors originated from a person between 18 and 65 years old who received the Ad26.COV2.S COVID-19 vaccine or a placebo.

CDR3 sequence: CASSTRPYEQYF. DNA of the CDR3: TGTGCCAGCAGTACCAGGCCCTACGAGCAGTACTTC. V and J are TRBV12-3 or TRBV12-4 and TRBJ2-7, with D hard to call. Trimming shortened V by 5 bases and J by 2 bases, and 7 bases separated the two germline ends. The CDR3 covers 12 residues.

The chain carries TRBV28 and TRBJ2-7; D is ambiguous. Trimming pared 1 base from V and 7 bases from J, leaving 8 bases between. Germline V gene lookup returns CDR1 MDHEN and CDR2 SYDVKM. The CDR3 extends over 12 amino acids. For the CDR3, the DNA is TGTGCCAGCAGTTTATCTTGGGGAGAGCAGTACTTC. Translation gives CASSLSWGEQYF.

The chain links TRBV2 to TRBJ2-7; D might be TRBD2 (6 bases). The germline V gene has CDR1 SNHLY and CDR2 FYNNEI. The CDR3 runs to 19 residues. V gave up 7 bases and J gave up 5 bases, with 33 bases separating them. The CDR3 here is CASTKGNAGRDSTAHEQYF. CDR3 sequence (DNA): TGTGCCAGCACCAAGGGAAACGCAGGTCGGGACTCAACAGCTCACGAGCAGTACTTC.

This sequence joins TRBV4-2 and TRBJ1-5; 8 bases align to TRBD1. The CDR3 sequence is 17 residues long. J lost 1 base, V lost 2 bases, and 7 bases had no gene match. Germline V gives CDR1 LGHNA, CDR2 YNFKEQ. CDR3 protein: CASSQLRDRKSNQPQHF. Written as DNA, the CDR3 is TGTGCCAGCAGCCAACTCCGGGACAGGAAAAGCAATCAGCCCCAGCATTTT.

The chain recombines TRBV7-3 with TRBJ2-1; D not certain. The germline gives CDR1 SGHTA, CDR2 FQGTGA. V shed 5 bases and J shed 9 bases, with 17 bases lying between them. The CDR3 is 14 residues long. In nucleotides, the CDR3 is TGTGCCAGCAGCCCTCGGACCTATTCGGCTGAGCAGTTCTTC. Protein: CASSPRTYSAEQFF.

This clone was found many times. This rearrangement joins TRBV24-1 to TRBJ2-3; D is ambiguous. The germline V and J ends were trimmed by 3 bases and 4 bases, with 13 bases remaining between them. The CDR3 extends over 15 amino acids. CDR1 KGHDR and CDR2 SFDVKD come from the germline V gene. The CDR3 sequence is CATSDRSKHPDTQYF. The DNA for the CDR3 is TGTGCCACCAGTGATAGGAGTAAGCATCCAGATACGCAGTATTTT.

J is TRBJ2-7 and V is TRBV28, with TRBD2 as a possible D gene (5 bases). The CDR3 is 14 amino acids. Looked up from germline, CDR1 is MDHEN and CDR2 is SYDVKM. V was cut by 3 bases and J by 3 bases, with 12 bases left in between. CDR3 nucleotides: TGTGCCAGCAGTTTTCGGGGATCAGGCTACGAGCAGTACTTC. Translated: CASSFRGSGYEQYF.

This chain joins TRBV9 and TRBJ2-3, with D hard to call. Trimming took 0 bases from V and 5 from J, leaving 10 bases between them. The CDR3 contains 14 residues. Germline CDR1 SGDLS, CDR2 YYNGEE. The CDR3 region is CASSVGAVLDTQYF. Here the CDR3 DNA reads TGTGCCAGCAGCGTAGGGGCAGTGTTAGATACGCAGTATTTT.